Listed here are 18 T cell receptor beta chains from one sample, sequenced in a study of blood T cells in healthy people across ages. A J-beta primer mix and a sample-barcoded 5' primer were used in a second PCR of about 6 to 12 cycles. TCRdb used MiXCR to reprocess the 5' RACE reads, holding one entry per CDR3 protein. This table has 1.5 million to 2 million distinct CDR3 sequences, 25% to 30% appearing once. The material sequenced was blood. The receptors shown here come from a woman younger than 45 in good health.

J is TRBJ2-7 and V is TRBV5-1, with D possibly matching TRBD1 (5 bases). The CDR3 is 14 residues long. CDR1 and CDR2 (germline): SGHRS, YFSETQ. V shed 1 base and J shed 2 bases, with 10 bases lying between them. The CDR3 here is CASSLLWGPYEQYF. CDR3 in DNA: TGCGCCAGCAGCTTGCTGTGGGGCCCCTACGAGCAGTACTTC.

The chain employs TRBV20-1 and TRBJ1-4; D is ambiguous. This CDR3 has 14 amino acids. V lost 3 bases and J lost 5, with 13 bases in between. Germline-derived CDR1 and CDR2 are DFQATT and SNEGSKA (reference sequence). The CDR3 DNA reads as TGCAGTGCTAGTGTGTACAGTGCGAATGAAAAACTGTTTTTT. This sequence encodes CSASVYSANEKLFF.

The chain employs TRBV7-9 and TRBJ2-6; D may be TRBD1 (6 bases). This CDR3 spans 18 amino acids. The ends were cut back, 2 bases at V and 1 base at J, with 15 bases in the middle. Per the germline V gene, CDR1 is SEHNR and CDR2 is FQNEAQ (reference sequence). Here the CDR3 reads CASSLLGALRSGANVLTF. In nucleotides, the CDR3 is TGTGCCAGCAGCTTACTGGGGGCGCTCAGGTCTGGGGCCAACGTCCTGACTTTC. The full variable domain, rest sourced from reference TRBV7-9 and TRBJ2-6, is DTGVSQNPRHKITKRGQNVTFRCDPISEHNRLYWYRQTLGQGPEFLTYFQNEAQLEKSRLLSDRFSAERPKGSFSTLEIQRTEQGDSAMYLCASSLLGALRSGANVLTFGAGSRLTVL.

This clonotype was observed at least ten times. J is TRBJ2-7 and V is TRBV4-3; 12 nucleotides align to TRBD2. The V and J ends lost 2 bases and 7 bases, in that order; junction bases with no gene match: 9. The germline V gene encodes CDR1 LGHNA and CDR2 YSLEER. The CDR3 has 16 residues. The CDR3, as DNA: TGCGCCAGCAGCCAACTCGGACTAGCGGGATTGGAGGAGCAGTACTTC. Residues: CASSQLGLAGLEEQYF.

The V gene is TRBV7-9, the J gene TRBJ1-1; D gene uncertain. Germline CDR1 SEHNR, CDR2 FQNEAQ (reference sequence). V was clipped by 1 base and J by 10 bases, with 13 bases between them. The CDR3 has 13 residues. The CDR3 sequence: CASSLEEESGAFF. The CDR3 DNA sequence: TGTGCCAGCAGCTTAGAGGAGGAGTCCGGAGCTTTCTTT.

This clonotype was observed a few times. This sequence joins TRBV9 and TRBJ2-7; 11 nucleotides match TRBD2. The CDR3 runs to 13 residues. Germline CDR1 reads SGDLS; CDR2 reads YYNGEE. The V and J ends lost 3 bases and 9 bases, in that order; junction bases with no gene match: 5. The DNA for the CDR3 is TGTGCCAGCAGCGCGTCGCTAGCGGGGGGGCAGTACTTC. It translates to CASSASLAGGQYF.

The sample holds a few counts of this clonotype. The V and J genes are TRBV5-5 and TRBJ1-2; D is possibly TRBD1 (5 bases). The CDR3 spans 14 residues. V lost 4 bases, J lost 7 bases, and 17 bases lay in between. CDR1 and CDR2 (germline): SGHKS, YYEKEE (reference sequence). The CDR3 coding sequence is TGTGCCAGCAGCAAGGACACGCTACCTTCTGGCTACACCTTC. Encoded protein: CASSKDTLPSGYTF.

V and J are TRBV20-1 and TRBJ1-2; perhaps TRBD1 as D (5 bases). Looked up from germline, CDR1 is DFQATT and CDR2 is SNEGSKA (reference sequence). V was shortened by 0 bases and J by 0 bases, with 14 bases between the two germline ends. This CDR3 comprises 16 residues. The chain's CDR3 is CSARDRVSRANYGYTF. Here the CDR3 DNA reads TGCAGTGCTAGAGACCGGGTCAGCAGGGCTAACTATGGCTACACCTTC.

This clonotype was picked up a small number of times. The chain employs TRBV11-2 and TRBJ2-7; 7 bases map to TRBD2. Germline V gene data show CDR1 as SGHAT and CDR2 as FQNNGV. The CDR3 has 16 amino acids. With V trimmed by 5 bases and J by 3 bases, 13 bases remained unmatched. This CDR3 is CASSPGTGLGLYEQYF. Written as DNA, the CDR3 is TGTGCCAGCAGCCCAGGGACCGGACTAGGCCTCTACGAGCAGTACTTC.

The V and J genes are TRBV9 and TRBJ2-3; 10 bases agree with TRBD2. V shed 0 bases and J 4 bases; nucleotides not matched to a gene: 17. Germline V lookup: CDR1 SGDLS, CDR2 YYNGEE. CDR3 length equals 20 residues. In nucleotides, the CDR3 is TGTGCCAGCAGCGTAGGCGAACTAGCGGGACCCATTCTCAAGGCAGATACGCAGTATTTT. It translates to CASSVGELAGPILKADTQYF.

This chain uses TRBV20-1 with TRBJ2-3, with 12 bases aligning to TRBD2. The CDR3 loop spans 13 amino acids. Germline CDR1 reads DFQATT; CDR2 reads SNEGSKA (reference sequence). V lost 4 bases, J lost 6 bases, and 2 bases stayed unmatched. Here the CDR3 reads CSAKLAGGDTQYF. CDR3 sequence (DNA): TGCAGTGCTAAACTAGCGGGGGGCGATACGCAGTATTTT.

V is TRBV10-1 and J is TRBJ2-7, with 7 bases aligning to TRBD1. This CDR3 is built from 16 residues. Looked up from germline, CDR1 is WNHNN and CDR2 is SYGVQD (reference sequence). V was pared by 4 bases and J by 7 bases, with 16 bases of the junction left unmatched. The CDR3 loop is CASSGGGGIPYNEQYF. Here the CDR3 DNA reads TGCGCCAGCAGTGGAGGGGGCGGAATCCCCTACAATGAGCAGTACTTC.

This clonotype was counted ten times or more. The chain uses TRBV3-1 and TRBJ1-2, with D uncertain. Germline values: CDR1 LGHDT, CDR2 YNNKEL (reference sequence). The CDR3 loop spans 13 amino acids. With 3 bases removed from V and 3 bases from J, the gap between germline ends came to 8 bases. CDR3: CASSQTTDYGYTF. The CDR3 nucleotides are TGTGCCAGCAGCCAGACAACTGACTATGGCTACACCTTC.

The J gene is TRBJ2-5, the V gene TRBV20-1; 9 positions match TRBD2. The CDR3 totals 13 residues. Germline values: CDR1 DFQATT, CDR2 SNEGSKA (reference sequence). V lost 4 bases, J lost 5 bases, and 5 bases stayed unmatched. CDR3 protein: CSATGLAWETQYF. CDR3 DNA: TGCAGTGCTACGGGACTAGCATGGGAGACCCAGTACTTC.

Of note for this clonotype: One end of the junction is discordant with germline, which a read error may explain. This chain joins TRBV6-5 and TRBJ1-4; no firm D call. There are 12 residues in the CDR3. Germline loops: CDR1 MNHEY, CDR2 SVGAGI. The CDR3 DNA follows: TGTGCCAGCGGTGCGCCTAATGGAAAACTGTTTTTT. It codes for CASGAPNGKLFF.

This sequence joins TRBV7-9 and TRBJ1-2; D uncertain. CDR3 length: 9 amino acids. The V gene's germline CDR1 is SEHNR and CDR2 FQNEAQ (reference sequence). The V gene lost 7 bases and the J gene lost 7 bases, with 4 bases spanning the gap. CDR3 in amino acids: CASTFGYTF. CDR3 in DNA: TGTGCCAGCACTTTTGGCTACACCTTC. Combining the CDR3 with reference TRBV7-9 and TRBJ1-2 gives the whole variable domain DTGVSQNPRHKITKRGQNVTFRCDPISEHNRLYWYRQTLGQGPEFLTYFQNEAQLEKSRLLSDRFSAERPKGSFSTLEIQRTEQGDSAMYLCASTFGYTFGSGTRLTVV.

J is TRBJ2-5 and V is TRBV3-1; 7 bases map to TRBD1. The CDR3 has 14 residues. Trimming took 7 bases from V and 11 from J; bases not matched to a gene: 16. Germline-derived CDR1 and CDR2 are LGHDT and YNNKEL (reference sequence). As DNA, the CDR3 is TGTGCCAGCACCCCTTGGACAGGACAAGGGGAGCAGTACTTC. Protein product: CASTPWTGQGEQYF.

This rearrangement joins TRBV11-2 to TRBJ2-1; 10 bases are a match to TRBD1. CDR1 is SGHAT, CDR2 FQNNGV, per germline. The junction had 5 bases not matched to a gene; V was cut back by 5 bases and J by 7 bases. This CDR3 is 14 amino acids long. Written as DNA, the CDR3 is TGTGCCAGCAGCACCGGGACAGGGGTGAATGAGCAGTTCTTC. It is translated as CASSTGTGVNEQFF.